Following are 7 T cell receptor beta chains from one sample sequenced in a study of cytomegalovirus exposure and HLA in healthy donors. Libraries were prepared by immunoSEQ multiplex PCR; TCRdb keeps only in-frame clonotypes and omits some of them. The repertoire holds about 92,000 clones, with about 94% as singletons. Sequences were obtained from PBMCs. These receptors were collected from a woman in her twenties or thirties in good health and CMV-seropositive.

V usage is TRBV28 and J usage is TRBJ2-1, with 14 bases matching TRBD2. This CDR3 has 13 residues. Germline V gene sequence: CDR1 MDHEN, CDR2 SYDVKM. The J segment lost 13 bases and the V segment lost 6 bases, leaving 5 bases of the junction unmatched. Here the CDR3 reads CASRLTSGRAQFF. DNA for the CDR3: TGTGCCAGCAGGCTGACTAGCGGGAGGGCTCAGTTCTTC.

V is TRBV7-9 and J is TRBJ2-7, with 7 bases that match TRBD2. Germline V gene sequence: CDR1 SEHNR, CDR2 FQNEAQ (reference sequence). The CDR3 consists of 17 residues. After removal of 2 bases from V and 4 bases from J, the junction contained 14 bases not matched to a gene. The CDR3 reads CASSLYPRSGKRYEQYF. CDR3 DNA sequence: TGTGCCAGCAGCTTATATCCCCGAAGCGGGAAAAGGTACGAGCAGTACTTC. Full variable domain (outside the CDR3, taken from reference TRBV7-9 and TRBJ2-7): DTGVSQNPRHKITKRGQNVTFRCDPISEHNRLYWYRQTLGQGPEFLTYFQNEAQLEKSRLLSDRFSAERPKGSFSTLEIQRTEQGDSAMYLCASSLYPRSGKRYEQYFGPGTRLTVT.

The chain uses TRBV28 and TRBJ1-5; TRBD1 might be the D (5 bases). The CDR3 spans 14 residues. Germline V CDR1 and CDR2: MDHEN, SYDVKM. The germline V and J ends were trimmed by 5 bases and 3 bases, with 11 bases remaining between them. This CDR3 reads CASSPGLNNQPQHF. In DNA, the CDR3 is TGTGCCAGCAGTCCGGGACTGAACAATCAGCCCCAGCATTTT.

The chain has TRBV6-5 and TRBJ2-1; 8 nucleotides line up with TRBD2. There are 14 residues in the CDR3. Trimming removed 4 bases from V and 4 bases from J; junction bases left unmatched: 3. Germline lookup yields CDR1 MNHEY and CDR2 SVGAGI. The CDR3: CASSFSGTYNEQFF. CDR3 nucleotide sequence: TGTGCCAGCAGTTTTAGCGGGACATACAATGAGCAGTTCTTC.

The V call is TRBV29-1, the J call TRBJ2-1, with TRBD2 identical over 14 bases. This CDR3 spans 16 amino acids. The trim removed 1 base at V and 5 bases at J, leaving 4 bases unmatched. Germline V gene lookup returns CDR1 SQVTM and CDR2 ANQGSEA. CDR3 sequence (DNA): TGCAGCGTTGAAGGGCCGGGACTAGCGGGAGACAATGAGCAGTTCTTC. This sequence encodes CSVEGPGLAGDNEQFF.

This clone was seen once. The chain recombines TRBV11-2 with TRBJ2-6; no clear D. CDR3 length: 14 amino acids. V gave up 4 bases and J gave up 0 bases, with 4 bases separating them. CDR1 is SGHAT and CDR2 is FQNNGV in the germline V gene. CDR3 sequence reads: CASSSGSGANVLTF. In DNA form, the CDR3 reads TGTGCCAGCAGCTCAGGCTCTGGGGCCAACGTCCTGACTTTC.

J is TRBJ1-5 and V is TRBV4-1; D is perhaps TRBD1 (5 bases). The CDR3 extends over 14 amino acids. V dropped 5 bases and J dropped 0 bases, with 8 bases sitting between them. CDR1 and CDR2 from the germline V gene are MGHRA and YSYEKL. The CDR3 region has the DNA TGCGCCAGCAGCTACAGGAATAGCAATCAGCCCCAGCATTTT. As protein: CASSYRNSNQPQHF.